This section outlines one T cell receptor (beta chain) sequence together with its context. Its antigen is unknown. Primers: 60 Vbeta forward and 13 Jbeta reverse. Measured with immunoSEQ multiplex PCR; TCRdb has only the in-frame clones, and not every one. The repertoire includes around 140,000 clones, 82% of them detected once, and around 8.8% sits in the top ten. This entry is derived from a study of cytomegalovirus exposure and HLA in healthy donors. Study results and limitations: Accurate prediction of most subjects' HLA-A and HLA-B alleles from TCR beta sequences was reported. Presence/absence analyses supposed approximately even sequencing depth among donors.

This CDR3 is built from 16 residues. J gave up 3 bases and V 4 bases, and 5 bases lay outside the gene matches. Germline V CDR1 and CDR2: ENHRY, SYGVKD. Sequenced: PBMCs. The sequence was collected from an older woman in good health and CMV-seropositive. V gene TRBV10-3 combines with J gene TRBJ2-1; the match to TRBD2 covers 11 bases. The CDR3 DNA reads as TGTGCCATCAGTGGAACTAGCGGGAGTGTCTACAATGAGCAGTTCTTC. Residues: CAISGTSGSVYNEQFF.